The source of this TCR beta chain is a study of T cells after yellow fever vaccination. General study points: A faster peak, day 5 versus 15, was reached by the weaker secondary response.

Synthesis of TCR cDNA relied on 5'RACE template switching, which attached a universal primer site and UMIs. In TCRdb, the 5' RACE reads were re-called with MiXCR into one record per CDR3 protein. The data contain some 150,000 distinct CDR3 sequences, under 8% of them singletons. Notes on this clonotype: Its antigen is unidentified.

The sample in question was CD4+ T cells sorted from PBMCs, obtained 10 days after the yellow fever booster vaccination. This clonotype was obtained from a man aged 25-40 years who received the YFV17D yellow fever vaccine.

The CDR3 DNA follows: TGTGCCAGCAGCACCCGATCCTTACTAGCGGGAGCGGGGAATGAGCAGTTCTTC. It is translated as CASSTRSLLAGAGNEQFF. This chain links TRBV9 with TRBJ2-1; 11 bases map to TRBD2. Germline CDR1 reads SGDLS; CDR2 reads YYNGEE. Trimming removed 4 bases from V and 7 bases from J; junction bases left unmatched: 16. The CDR3 is made up of 18 amino acids.